This note documents a single TCR beta chain sequence. This CDR3 comprises 15 residues. Trimming shortened V by 3 bases and J by 7 bases, and 15 bases separated the two germline ends. Per germline, CDR1 KGHSH and CDR2 LQKENI. This table comes from immunoSEQ multiplex PCR, and its TCRdb copy is limited to in-frame clones, with some not included. The sample includes some 220,000 clones, around four fifths seen only once; the top ten take 5.2%. The data derive from a study of blood T cell repertoires in COVID-19. Enrolled during active infection, Seattle patients were then followed longitudinally. Input material: peripheral blood. The receptor's source is a woman aged 70 to 79 with COVID-19, enrolled during active disease. The V and J genes are TRBV18 and TRBJ2-2; TRBD2 might be the D (6 bases). Here the CDR3 DNA reads TGTGCCAGCTCACCTTGGAGGGAGAATAGCGGGGAGCTGTTTTTT. Protein: CASSPWRENSGELFF.